Below, 16 T cell receptor beta chains from the same sample are listed, as sequenced in a study of control samples from healthy donors and cancer patients. Here immunoSEQ multiplex PCR was the method, and the copy in TCRdb shows in-frame clones only, minus some. The profile covers some 150,000 clones, with 93% appearing a single time and around 2.4% taken by the ten largest. The specimen was blood. Every receptor here comes from a man over 45 in good health.

J is TRBJ2-5 and V is TRBV5-4; either TRBD1 or TRBD2 may fit D (5 bases each). Trimming shortened V by 0 bases and J by 2 bases, and 5 bases separated the two germline ends. There are 13 residues in the CDR3. In germline, CDR1 is SGHNT, CDR2 YYREEE (reference sequence). The CDR3 reads CASSLGGQETQYF. CDR3 DNA: TGTGCCAGCAGCTTGGGGGGGCAAGAGACCCAGTACTTC. The whole variable domain, remainder taken from reference TRBV5-4 and TRBJ2-5, is ETGVTQSPTHLIKTRGQQVTLRCSSQSGHNTVSWYQQALGQGPQFIFQYYREEENGRGNFPPRFSGLQFPNYSSELNVNALELDDSALYLCASSLGGQETQYFGPGTRLLVL.

The chain recombines TRBV4-1 with TRBJ1-2; no definite D call. V was trimmed by 4 bases and J by 5 bases, leaving 23 bases between them. This CDR3 region has 17 residues. The germline gives CDR1 MGHRA, CDR2 YSYEKL. The CDR3: CASSPPDTAGLTYGYTF. CDR3 bases: TGCGCCAGCAGCCCACCAGATACGGCAGGTCTAACTTATGGCTACACCTTC.

In nucleotides, the CDR3 is TGTGCCAGCACGTTCTCGGGTGGGACCGGGGAGCTGTTTTTT. As protein: CASTFSGGTGELFF. V is TRBV28 and J is TRBJ2-2, with D unclear. V was clipped by 7 bases and J by 5 bases, with 14 bases between them. CDR1 is MDHEN, CDR2 SYDVKM, per germline. This CDR3 has 14 residues.

The chain employs TRBV6-4 and TRBJ1-5; D unclear. The CDR3 spans 17 residues. The germline V gene encodes CDR1 MRHNA and CDR2 SNTAGT. V lost 10 bases, J lost 2 bases, and 24 bases lay in between. The CDR3 loop reads CATLRVHGRVGNQPQHF. CDR3 bases: TGTGCCACCCTTCGGGTACACGGTCGGGTTGGCAATCAGCCCCAGCATTTT.

The genes are TRBV15 and TRBJ2-2, with TRBD1 matching over 9 bases. Germline loops: CDR1 LNHNV, CDR2 YYDKDF (reference sequence). The CDR3 contains 16 residues. The V gene end was trimmed by 1 base and the J gene end by 2 bases; junction bases not matched to a gene: 2. CDR3 coding DNA: TGTGCCACCAGCAGAGGGACAGGGGATAACACCGGGGAGCTGTTTTTT. It yields the protein CATSRGTGDNTGELFF.

A single count supports this clone. This chain links TRBV4-1 with TRBJ1-2; 9 nucleotides align to TRBD1. The junction had 5 bases not matched to a gene; V was cut back by 4 bases and J by 5 bases. This CDR3 is built from 14 residues. In germline, CDR1 is MGHRA, CDR2 YSYEKL. CDR3 protein: CASSREDRGYGYTF. The CDR3 DNA sequence: TGCGCCAGCAGCCGTGAGGACAGGGGATATGGCTACACCTTC.

This sequence joins TRBV4-2 and TRBJ2-7; the D is unclear. The CDR3 consists of 12 residues. Germline-derived CDR1 and CDR2 are LGHNA and YNFKEQ. The V end lost 0 bases, the J end lost 12 bases, and 12 bases lay between the germline ends. CDR3 DNA sequence: TGTGCCAGCAGCCAAGATCGGCTAGAACCGTACTTC. Protein sequence: CASSQDRLEPYF.

The chain employs TRBV28 and TRBJ1-3, with D uncertain. V dropped 8 bases and J dropped 0 bases, with 14 bases sitting between them. Looked up from germline, CDR1 is MDHEN and CDR2 is SYDVKM. CDR3 length equals 15 residues. CDR3 sequence (DNA): TGTGCCAGCTTGGAGGACCCGTCCTCTGGAAACACCATATATTTT. It specifies CASLEDPSSGNTIYF. The variable domain in full, with the rest retrieved from reference TRBV28 and TRBJ1-3, is DVKVTQSSRYLVKRTGEKVFLECVQDMDHENMFWYRQDPGLGLRLIYFSYDVKMKEKGDIPEGYSVSREKKERFSLILESASTNQTSMYLCASLEDPSSGNTIYFGEGSWLTVV.

The rearrangement joins TRBV10-3 to TRBJ1-1; D possibly corresponds to TRBD1 (5 bases). The germline CDR1 and CDR2 sequences are ENHRY and SYGVKD. This CDR3 has 14 residues. Trimming cost V 2 bases and J 8 bases, with 15 bases left between them. The CDR3 here is CAISERGGDSEAFF. CDR3 nucleotides: TGTGCCATCAGTGAGCGTGGAGGGGACTCCGAAGCTTTCTTT.

CDR3 in DNA: TGTGCCAGTAGTATCTGGGGACAGCTTAATGAAAAACTGTTTTTT. Protein: CASSIWGQLNEKLFF. The chain is built from TRBV19 and TRBJ1-4, with 7 bases identical to TRBD1. Germline V CDR1 and CDR2: LNHDA, SQIVND (reference sequence). The CDR3 is 15 amino acids. The junction had 5 bases not matched to a gene; V was cut back by 3 bases and J by 4 bases. Based on the CDR3 plus reference TRBV19 and TRBJ1-4, the full variable domain is DGGITQSPKYLFRKEGQNVTLSCEQNLNHDAMYWYRQDPGQGLRLIYYSQIVNDFQKGDIAEGYSVSREKKESFPLTVTSAQKNPTAFYLCASSIWGQLNEKLFFGSGTQLSVL.

The gene calls are TRBV2 and TRBJ2-7; D is possibly TRBD1 (6 bases). The length of the CDR3 is 12 residues. Germline CDR1 SNHLY, CDR2 FYNNEI. The CDR3 here is CARGTPSYEQYF. CDR3 coding DNA: TGTGCTAGGGGGACACCCTCCTACGAGCAGTACTTC.

Regarding this clone: Additional DNA sequences in this sample encode the identical CDR3. V and J are TRBV7-9 and TRBJ2-5, with 12 bases lining up with TRBD2. V gave up 0 bases and J gave up 2 bases; unmatched junction bases: 1. CDR3 length: 16 residues. Per the germline V gene, CDR1 is SEHNR and CDR2 is FQNEAQ (reference sequence). CDR3 region: CASSLALAGGQETQYF. For the CDR3, the DNA is TGTGCCAGCAGCTTAGCGCTAGCGGGAGGGCAAGAGACCCAGTACTTC.

The chain uses TRBV18 and TRBJ2-1; 7 bases agree with TRBD2. Germline assignment: CDR1 KGHSH and CDR2 LQKENI. CDR3 length equals 15 residues. Losses at the gene ends were 5 bases for V and 7 bases for J; bases not matched to a gene: 11. The CDR3 here is CASSTTSAHGNEQFF. CDR3 DNA sequence: TGTGCCAGCTCAACTACTAGCGCCCATGGTAATGAGCAGTTCTTC.

V usage is TRBV24-1 and J usage is TRBJ2-7; 16 bases align to TRBD2. CDR3 length equals 18 residues. Germline V gene lookup returns CDR1 KGHDR and CDR2 SFDVKD. Trimming removed 3 bases from V and 0 bases from J; junction bases left unmatched: 4. The chain's CDR3 is CATSDGTSGRGSSYEQYF. DNA of the CDR3: TGTGCCACCAGTGATGGGACTAGCGGGAGGGGGAGCTCCTACGAGCAGTACTTC.

The genes are TRBV29-1 and TRBJ1-4; TRBD1 might be the D (5 bases). The CDR3 contains 11 residues. In germline, CDR1 is SQVTM, CDR2 ANQGSEA. The V gene lost 3 bases and the J gene lost 14 bases, with 13 bases spanning the gap. The DNA of the CDR3 is TGCAGCGTTGAGGTGGGGCGGTCCCTGTTTTTT. Encoded protein: CSVEVGRSLFF.

The chain has TRBV21-1 and TRBJ2-1. TRBV21-1 is assigned pseudogene status. The CDR3 loop spans 18 amino acids. The CDR3 loop is CASSKFFGRPSSYNEQFF. The DNA of the CDR3 is TGTGCCAGCAGCAAGTTTTTTGGACGCCCAAGCTCCTACAATGAGCAGTTCTTC.